Listed below are T cell receptor beta chains from one sample, sequenced in a study of T cell repertoires in cytomegalovirus infection. From the reads, TCRdb called clonotypes with MiXCR, one entry per CDR3 protein. Seen here are 680,000 or so distinct CDR3 sequences, under 40% observed once, and the top ten hold about 2.8%. The sequencing sample was made of PBMCs. The source is a human donor in good health (CMV status not recorded). Some clones in this sample may be carry-over from other donors' samples. Both conserved end residues are part of each CDR3. D genes are given only for firm matches. Only part of the rows carry a size: once, few, many, or a class if the clone is expanded.

D	size	J	V	DNA	CDR3
.	.	TRBJ2-2	TRBV2	TGTGCCAGCAGTGTTGAGCAGGTTATAAGGTTGGACGGGGAGCTGTTTTTT	CASSVEQVIRLDGELFF
TRBD1	few	TRBJ2-5	TRBV5-5	TGTGCCAGCAGTCCCCCGGGACAGGGAGAGGAGACCCAGTACTTC	CASSPPGQGEETQYF
.	few	TRBJ2-2	TRBV12-3/TRBV12-4	TGTGCCAGCAGTTTAATCGGCAGTAACACCGGGGAGCTGTTTTTT	CASSLIGSNTGELFF
.	few	TRBJ2-7	TRBV7-9	TGTGCCAGCAGCCCCCCCGGGCAGGGATGGACCTACGAGCAGTACTTC	CASSPPGQGWTYEQYF
.	.	TRBJ2-2	TRBV19	TGTGCCAGTAGTTCGATCGGACGGTCGAACACCGGGGAGCTGTTTTTT	CASSSIGRSNTGELFF
.	few	TRBJ1-2	TRBV7-9	TGTGCCAGCAGCTTCGGACGGGAACCTGGCTACACCTTC	CASSFGREPGYTF
.	many	TRBJ1-5	TRBV19	TGTGCCAGTAGGAGACAGCTTGGCGGTCAGCCCCAGCATTTT	CASRRQLGGQPQHF
.	.	TRBJ2-5	TRBV6-1	TGTGCCAGCAGTGAACAGGGGGGCGCGGGTCAAGAGACCCAGTACTTC	CASSEQGGAGQETQYF
TRBD1	.	TRBJ2-3	TRBV5-6	TGTGCCAGCAGCTTGGCCCCCGGGACAGGCCCGGAGAACACAGATACGCAGTATTTT	CASSLAPGTGPENTDTQYF
.	.	TRBJ2-5	TRBV28	TGTGCCAGCAGTCACGGGGGGCGAAAAGTGGAGACCCAGTACTTC	CASSHGGRKVETQYF
TRBD1	.	TRBJ2-7	TRBV5-1	TGCGCCAGCAGCTTGGGTCAGGGGGCTGTTATCGAGCAGTACTTC	CASSLGQGAVIEQYF
TRBD1	.	TRBJ1-1	TRBV5-1	TGCGCCAGCAGCTCAGGGGGCGGGGTAACTGAAGCTTTCTTT	CASSSGGGVTEAFF
TRBD2	few	TRBJ2-5	TRBV11-2	TGTGCCAGCAGCCTGGCGGGACTAGCGGACCAAGAGACCCAGTACTTC	CASSLAGLADQETQYF
.	many	TRBJ1-2	TRBV5-4	TGTGCCAGCAGCTTAGTTGGGGGAGGCTACACCTTC	CASSLVGGGYTF
.	.	TRBJ1-1	TRBV19	TGTGCCAGTACCCTTAAGCCCCCGGTCGCGAACACTGAAGCTTTCTTT	CASTLKPPVANTEAFF
TRBD1	.	TRBJ1-5	TRBV28	TGTGCCAGCAGGGGCCGCGCCGGGACAGGGGGGAATCAGCCCCAGCATTTT	CASRGRAGTGGNQPQHF
.	many	TRBJ2-1	TRBV7-2	TGTGCCAGCGGTAACAATGAGCAGTTCTTC	CASGNNEQFF
TRBD1	.	TRBJ2-7	TRBV5-4	TGTGCCAGCAGCTTGACCGGGACAGGACCGGGCGAGCAGTACTTC	CASSLTGTGPGEQYF
TRBD1	.	TRBJ2-7	TRBV20-1	TGCAGTGCCCTCGGGACAGGGTCATACGAGCAGTACTTC	CSALGTGSYEQYF
.	.	TRBJ1-2	TRBV25-1	TGTGCCAGCAGTGAATATGAGGGGGATGGCTACACCTTC	CASSEYEGDGYTF
.	.	TRBJ1-5	TRBV19	TGTGCCAGTAGTCGGGAGTTCCGCAATCAGCCCCAGCATTTT	CASSREFRNQPQHF
TRBD2	once	TRBJ2-3	TRBV27	TGTGCCAGCAGTTGGATTCCTAGCGGGAGCACAGATACGCAGTATTTT	CASSWIPSGSTDTQYF
TRBD1	.	TRBJ2-1	TRBV2	TGTGCCAGCGTCTCTGGGACAGGGGGCTTCGATGAGCAGTTCTTC	CASVSGTGGFDEQFF
TRBD2	.	TRBJ2-5	TRBV5-1	TGCGCCAGCAGCTTGACGACTAGCGGGGGGGCCGCAGGAGAGACCCAGTACTTC	CASSLTTSGGAAGETQYF
.	few	TRBJ1-5	TRBV4-1	TGCGCCAGCAGCCAAGGGTGGGGAAATCAGCCCCAGCATTTT	CASSQGWGNQPQHF
.	many	TRBJ1-4	TRBV28	TGTGCCAGCAGCCCCCATCAGACAGGATTTGGTCTGTTTTTT	CASSPHQTGFGLFF
.	.	TRBJ1-2	TRBV7-9	TGTGCCACCTCCCGGGACACCGCCTATGGCTACACCTTC	CATSRDTAYGYTF
TRBD1	many	TRBJ1-1	TRBV7-9	TGTGCCAGCAGCGGGGACAGGGAGAAAGTACCTGAAGCTTTCTTT	CASSGDREKVPEAFF
TRBD1	many	TRBJ1-2	TRBV7-8	TGTGCCAGCAGCTTAGAAAAGGGCGCCGGGACAGCCGTTATTCGCTATACCTTC	CASSLEKGAGTAVIRYTF